Detailed here is one T cell receptor beta chain. Trimming took 5 bases from V and 2 from J, leaving 16 bases between them. Per the germline V gene, CDR1 is MNHEY and CDR2 is SVGAGI. This CDR3 comprises 15 residues. These data originate in a study of blood T cell repertoires in COVID-19. Assay used: immunoSEQ multiplex PCR; TCRdb lists only in-frame clones, some missing. This table has about 200,000 clones, about four fifths appearing once. This receptor was obtained from a woman aged 40 to 55 with COVID-19, enrolled during active disease. The sequenced material came from peripheral blood. The rearrangement joins TRBV6-5 to TRBJ2-7; D might be TRBD1 (6 bases). CDR3 sequence reads: CASSIRQEFPYEQYF. CDR3 nucleotide sequence: TGTGCCAGCAGTATAAGACAGGAGTTTCCCTACGAGCAGTACTTC.